Below, 20 T cell receptor beta chains from the same sample are listed, as sequenced in a study of blood T cell repertoires in COVID-19. The assay was immunoSEQ multiplex PCR, and TCRdb's table has in-frame clones only and misses some. Of approximately 120,000 clones detected, about four fifths appear once; the ten largest clones hold 17%. The sample was peripheral blood. Receptor source: a man under 40 with COVID-19, enrolled during active disease.

The chain recombines TRBV19 with TRBJ1-1, with D tentatively TRBD1 (5 bases). The CDR3 contains 14 residues. Germline V gives CDR1 LNHDA, CDR2 SQIVND (reference sequence). V was shortened by 3 bases and J by 1 base, with 9 bases between the two germline ends. The CDR3, as DNA: TGTGCCAGTAGTATTGGACACCGGAACACTGAAGCTTTCTTT. Its translation is CASSIGHRNTEAFF.

This clone was recorded only once. The chain joins TRBV18 to TRBJ1-1, with TRBD1 matching over 9 bases. This CDR3 spans 17 amino acids. V trimming: 1 base; J trimming: 3 bases; junction bases outside the gene matches: 9. CDR1 and CDR2 (germline): KGHSH, LQKENI. The CDR3, as DNA: TGTGCCAGCTCACCACTGTCCGGGACAGGGAAATACACTGAAGCTTTCTTT. Amino acid sequence: CASSPLSGTGKYTEAFF.

The V gene is TRBV5-4, the J gene TRBJ2-7, with TRBD2 identical over 11 bases. CDR3 length equals 14 residues. V dropped 4 bases and J dropped 3; count of bases not matched to a gene: 3. Germline V CDR1 and CDR2: SGHNT, YYREEE (reference sequence). CDR3 sequence: CASSPTSGSYEQYF. The CDR3 DNA sequence: TGTGCCAGCAGCCCAACTAGCGGGAGCTACGAGCAGTACTTC.

The chain is built from TRBV2 and TRBJ1-1; D gene unclear. This CDR3 spans 14 amino acids. Germline loops: CDR1 SNHLY, CDR2 FYNNEI. V dropped 4 bases and J dropped 2 bases, with 11 bases sitting between them. The CDR3 loop reads CASSVLEGNTEAFF. The DNA for the CDR3 is TGTGCCAGCAGTGTATTAGAGGGTAACACTGAAGCTTTCTTT. Using reference TRBV2 and TRBJ1-1 for the parts outside the CDR3, the full variable domain is EPEVTQTPSHQVTQMGQEVILRCVPISNHLYFYWYRQILGQKVEFLVSFYNNEISEKSEIFDDQFSVERPDGSNFTLKIRSTKLEDSAMYFCASSVLEGNTEAFFGQGTRLTVV.

This clone was recorded only once. The chain is built from TRBV27 and TRBJ1-6; D uncertain. Trimming took off 6 bases at V and 0 bases at J, with 15 bases between the two ends. Germline V CDR1 and CDR2: MNHEY, SMNVEV (reference sequence). The CDR3 has 17 residues. The CDR3 loop is CASSSYIGLSYNSPLHF. The CDR3 bases are TGTGCCAGCAGCTCGTATATCGGACTCTCCTATAATTCACCCCTCCACTTT.

This rearrangement joins TRBV4-2 to TRBJ2-1; D is undetermined. The V gene's germline CDR1 is LGHNA and CDR2 YNFKEQ. The CDR3 runs 15 residues. The V end was cut by 0 bases, the J end by 2 bases, with 8 bases between. The DNA of the CDR3 is TGTGCCAGCAGCCAAGATTTACTCGCCTACAATGAGCAGTTCTTC. It is translated as CASSQDLLAYNEQFF.

This chain connects TRBV6-5 to TRBJ1-3; maybe TRBD1 (6 bases). Trimming removed 6 bases from V and 3 bases from J, with 15 bases in between. The CDR3 runs 15 residues. The V gene's germline CDR1 is MNHEY and CDR2 SVGAGI. This CDR3 reads CASSPQGIIGNTIYF. CDR3 DNA sequence: TGTGCCAGCAGCCCACAGGGAATCATTGGAAACACCATATATTTT.

The chain carries TRBV7-2 and TRBJ2-1; unclear D gene. CDR1 is SGHTA, CDR2 FQGNSA, per germline. The V and J ends lost 4 bases and 0 bases respectively, with 13 bases between them. This CDR3 spans 16 amino acids. The chain's CDR3 is CASSSPLPSSYNEQFF. Written as DNA, the CDR3 is TGTGCCAGCAGCTCCCCCCTTCCGAGCTCCTACAATGAGCAGTTCTTC.

The chain links TRBV21-1 to TRBJ1-5. TRBV21-1 is shown as a pseudogene. The CDR3 loop spans 17 amino acids. The CDR3 protein is CASRGGCRLISNQPQHF. The CDR3 DNA follows: TGTGCCAGTCGGGGGGGTTGTCGGTTAATTAGCAATCAGCCCCAGCATTTT.

The gene calls are TRBV12-3 or TRBV12-4 and TRBJ1-6; D possibly corresponds to TRBD1 (5 bases). CDR3 size: 13 residues. V was shortened by 3 bases and J by 7 bases, with 7 bases between the two germline ends. The CDR3 loop reads CASSFRQNSPLHF. CDR3 nucleotides: TGTGCCAGCAGTTTTCGACAGAATTCACCCCTCCACTTT.

Only a few counts were recorded for this clone. The V gene is TRBV4-1, the J gene TRBJ1-2, with no clear D. Looked up from germline, CDR1 is MGHRA and CDR2 is YSYEKL. The CDR3 runs to 17 residues. Trimming took off 2 bases at V and 0 bases at J, with 16 bases between the two ends. DNA for the CDR3: TGCGCCAGCAGCCAACTTTATGCGGAAAGAGCTAACTATGGCTACACCTTC. This sequence encodes CASSQLYAERANYGYTF.

This clone showed up just once. The chain is built from TRBV5-5 and TRBJ2-5; 13 bases are a match to TRBD2. Germline-derived CDR1 and CDR2 are SGHKS and YYEKEE (reference sequence). The CDR3 length is 14 residues. V was pared by 9 bases and J by 2 bases, with 4 bases of the junction left unmatched. The CDR3 bases are TGTGCCACCACTAGCGGGAGGGTTCAAGAGACCCAGTACTTC. It is translated as CATTSGRVQETQYF. The full variable domain, in which reference TRBV5-5 and TRBJ2-5 provide the parts outside the CDR3, is DAGVTQSPTHLIKTRGQQVTLRCSPISGHKSVSWYQQVLGQGPQFIFQYYEKEERGRGNFPDRFSARQFPNYSSELNVNALLLGDSALYLCATTSGRVQETQYFGPGTRLLVL.

V usage is TRBV6-5 and J usage is TRBJ2-1, with 12 bases lining up with TRBD2. The CDR3 extends over 15 amino acids. CDR1 is MNHEY and CDR2 is SVGAGI in the germline V gene. Germline trimming cut 6 bases from V and 9 bases from J; bases unmatched to any gene: 9. The DNA of the CDR3 is TGTGCCAGCAGCCGTAGGACTAGCGGGACGGGTGAGCAGTTCTTC. It specifies CASSRRTSGTGEQFF.

The rearrangement uses TRBV5-1 and TRBJ2-3; a possible D gene is TRBD2 (6 bases). The CDR3 runs 15 residues. V was trimmed by 2 bases and J by 0 bases, leaving 10 bases between them. Germline CDR1 is SGHRS and CDR2 is YFSETQ. This CDR3 reads CASSLYGRSTDTQYF. The DNA of the CDR3 is TGCGCCAGCAGCTTATACGGGAGAAGCACAGATACGCAGTATTTT.

The chain has TRBV11-3 and TRBJ2-7, with no clear D. Germline CDR1 and CDR2: SGHNT and YENEEA. The V gene lost 4 bases and the J gene lost 2 bases, with 3 bases spanning the gap. The CDR3 has 11 amino acids. The CDR3 DNA reads as TGTGCCAGCAGCTCAGCCTACGAGCAGTACTTC. Translated, it gives CASSSAYEQYF.

This chain connects TRBV3-1 (or the pseudogene TRBV3-2) to TRBJ1-2; 10 positions match TRBD1. V dropped 4 bases and J dropped 3; count of bases not matched to a gene: 11. Germline assignment: CDR1 LGHDT and CDR2 YNNKEL (reference sequence). This CDR3 region has 17 residues. The CDR3 loop is CASSRGPTGGLHYGYTF. The CDR3 bases are TGTGCCAGCAGCCGAGGACCGACAGGGGGCTTACACTATGGCTACACCTTC.

The V call is TRBV9, the J call TRBJ2-7, with 9 bases lining up with TRBD2. Germline V gene lookup returns CDR1 SGDLS and CDR2 YYNGEE. Trimming at V came to 2 bases and at J to 3 bases, leaving 9 bases not matched to a gene. This CDR3 comprises 16 residues. The CDR3 DNA reads as TGTGCCAGCAGCGTGGAGCCTAGCGGGGCCTACTACGAGCAGTACTTC. Amino acids: CASSVEPSGAYYEQYF.

The chain is built from TRBV27 and TRBJ2-7; D unresolved. The CDR3 has 13 residues. Germline V gene sequence: CDR1 MNHEY, CDR2 SMNVEV (reference sequence). Trimming took 3 bases from V and 1 from J, leaving 7 bases between them. CDR3 loop: CASSFKPSYEQYF. CDR3 sequence (DNA): TGTGCCAGCAGTTTTAAGCCTTCCTACGAGCAGTACTTC.

The genes are TRBV4-2 and TRBJ1-6; 7 nucleotides agree with TRBD1. The junction had 1 base not matched to a gene; V was cut back by 3 bases and J by 5 bases. The CDR3 has 14 amino acids. Germline V lookup: CDR1 LGHNA, CDR2 YNFKEQ. The CDR3 DNA reads TGTGCCAGCAGCCAGACAGGGAATAATTCACCCCTCCACTTT. Amino acid sequence: CASSQTGNNSPLHF.

The count of this clone is one. One end of the junction fails to match germline, which may point to a read error. The rearrangement joins TRBV27 to TRBJ1-5; D is unresolved. The CDR3 totals 13 residues. Germline V lookup: CDR1 MNHEY, CDR2 SMNVEV (reference sequence). The CDR3 reads CVSSLEWNQPQHF. The CDR3, as DNA: TGTGTCAGCAGTCTCGAGTGGAATCAGCCCCAGCATTTT.